A selection of T cell receptor beta chains follows, all from one sample in a study of OX40 agonist ivuxolimab in advanced cancers. Profiled with immunoSEQ multiplex PCR; TCRdb holds only in-frame clones, not every one. The repertoire holds 90,000 to 100,000 clones, roughly 89% seen once, with around 0.85% in the top ten. Source: CD4+ or CD8+ T cells sorted from blood, taken in a trial of the OX40 agonist ivuxolimab. These receptors were taken from an adult with an advanced solid tumor such as melanoma, head and neck, liver or kidney cancer. The CDR3 runs from the conserved cysteine through the conserved F or W. The D gene is left open where the match is weak. Not every row has a clone size; where given, it reads once, few, many or a size class.

CASSFSGVQFF,TGTGCCAGCAGCTTCTCCGGAGTGCAGTTCTTC,-,TRBJ2-1,-,TRBV5-6
CASSTPGFNEQYF,TGTGCCAGCTCCACCCCCGGGTTCAACGAGCAGTACTTC,-,TRBJ2-7,-,TRBV28
CASSVAETQYF,TGTGCCAGCAGCGTAGCAGAGACCCAGTACTTC,-,TRBJ2-5,-,TRBV9
CASSLDGAPGNNEQFF,TGCGCCAGCAGCTTGGATGGGGCCCCGGGGAACAATGAGCAGTTCTTC,-,TRBJ2-1,-,TRBV5-1
CSASYLETQYF,TGCAGTGCTAGTTATCTGGAGACCCAGTACTTC,-,TRBJ2-5,-,TRBV20-1
CASSEYIYGQTNTEAFF,TGTGCCAGCAGTGAGTACATATACGGACAGACGAACACTGAAGCTTTCTTT,few,TRBJ1-1,-,TRBV6-1
CTDSRDRGLSSTDTQYF,TGCACCGACTCCCGGGACAGGGGGCTATCGAGCACAGATACGCAGTATTTT,-,TRBJ2-3,-,TRBV1
CASSPGTGINEQFF,TGTGCCAGCTCCCCCGGGACAGGGATCAATGAGCAGTTCTTC,-,TRBJ2-1,TRBD1,TRBV7-2
CASTTGGESLGTQYF,TGTGCCAGCACCACAGGGGGCGAAAGTTTAGGGACCCAGTACTTC,-,TRBJ2-5,TRBD1,TRBV5-4
CASSLQGGEETQYF,TGTGCCAGCAGCCTACAGGGAGGGGAAGAGACCCAGTACTTC,-,TRBJ2-5,-,TRBV7-2
CASSRSAAGGHNEQFF,TGTGCCAGCAGCCGATCGGCGGCGGGGGGTCACAATGAGCAGTTCTTC,-,TRBJ2-1,TRBD2,TRBV2
CASSQDSREFF,TGTGCCAGCAGTCAGGACAGCCGAGAGTTCTTC,once,TRBJ2-1,-,TRBV6-5
CASSLVGYEQYF,TGTGCCAGCAGCTTAGTCGGTTACGAGCAGTACTTC,-,TRBJ2-7,-,TRBV7-2
CSVRMPGGGQPQHF,TGCAGCGTTAGGATGCCCGGGGGGGGACAGCCCCAGCATTTT,once,TRBJ1-5,-,TRBV29-1
CASSQDGLVTDTQYF,TGTGCCAGCAGCCAAGATGGATTAGTCACAGATACGCAGTATTTT,-,TRBJ2-3,-,TRBV14
CASSFTASDTQYF,TGTGCCAGCAGCTTTACGGCGAGCGATACGCAGTATTTT,-,TRBJ2-3,-,TRBV11-3
CASSRGSKGLSGNTIYF,TGTGCCAGCAGCCGGGGGAGTAAGGGGCTCTCTGGAAACACCATATATTTT,-,TRBJ1-3,-,TRBV5-4
CASGRQGSYNEQFF,TGTGCCAGCGGGAGACAGGGATCCTACAATGAGCAGTTCTTC,-,TRBJ2-1,TRBD1,TRBV6-1
CASGRGPTDTQYF,TGTGCCAGCGGGCGGGGGCCTACAGATACGCAGTATTTT,-,TRBJ2-3,-,TRBV2
CASSVVSSPSGGTQYF,TGTGCCAGCAGCGTAGTATCGTCCCCCTCCGGGGGTACGCAGTATTTT,-,TRBJ2-3,-,TRBV9
CATRTVAKNIQYF,TGTGCCACCAGGACAGTAGCCAAAAACATTCAGTACTTC,few,TRBJ2-4,-,TRBV11-2
CASSLNSGVYNEQFF,TGTGCCAGCAGCTTAAATAGCGGGGTTTACAATGAGCAGTTCTTC,-,TRBJ2-1,TRBD2,TRBV7-3
CASTLRDRDGYTF,TGCGCCAGCACTCTACGGGACAGGGATGGCTACACCTTC,-,TRBJ1-2,TRBD1,TRBV5-1
CATSMYPAGQTGSYNEQFF,TGTGCCACCAGCATGTACCCCGCTGGACAGACCGGCTCCTACAATGAGCAGTTCTTC,-,TRBJ2-1,-,TRBV15
CSGGSPYEQYF,TGCAGTGGGGGATCCCCCTACGAGCAGTACTTC,-,TRBJ2-7,-,TRBV20-1
CASSLQAGGGDTQYF,TGTGCCAGCAGCTTACAAGCGGGGGGAGGGGATACGCAGTATTTT,-,TRBJ2-3,TRBD2,TRBV7-2
CASSLLSSGGTDTQYF,TGTGCCAGCAGTTTACTATCTAGCGGGGGCACAGATACGCAGTATTTT,-,TRBJ2-3,TRBD2,TRBV27
CASSSGTGSTNTEAFF,TGTGCCAGCAGTTCCGGGACAGGGAGTACGAACACTGAAGCTTTCTTT,-,TRBJ1-1,TRBD1,TRBV6-5
CASSYRGLFTDTQYF,TGTGCCAGCAGTTACCGGGGACTATTCACAGATACGCAGTATTTT,few,TRBJ2-3,TRBD2,TRBV6-5
CASERGASNTGELFF,TGTGCCAGCGAGCGTGGGGCCTCGAACACCGGGGAGCTGTTTTTT,-,TRBJ2-2,-,TRBV9
CASSTRKGQASYEQYF,TGTGCCAGTAGTACGCGCAAGGGACAGGCCTCCTACGAGCAGTACTTC,-,TRBJ2-7,TRBD1,TRBV19
CASKSGQPSTDTQYF,TGTGCCAGTAAAAGCGGGCAACCCAGCACAGATACGCAGTATTTT,-,TRBJ2-3,-,TRBV19
CSVVAGTHTQYF,TGCAGCGTTGTAGCGGGGACGCATACGCAGTATTTT,few,TRBJ2-3,TRBD2,TRBV29-1
CASRAQGDQPQHF,TGTGCCAGCAGAGCCCAGGGGGATCAGCCCCAGCATTTT,-,TRBJ1-5,TRBD1,TRBV28
CASSVSTVKNIQYF,TGTGCCAGCAGTGTATCGACAGTCAAAAACATTCAGTACTTC,few,TRBJ2-4,-,TRBV2
CASSYSGQNYGYTF,TGTGCCAGCAGCTATTCCGGGCAGAACTATGGCTACACCTTC,-,TRBJ1-2,-,TRBV5-5
CASSYQGDEQFF,TGTGCCAGCAGTTACCAGGGGGATGAGCAGTTCTTC,-,TRBJ2-1,TRBD1,TRBV6-5
CASRRDSSGNTIYF,TGTGCCAGCAGACGGGACAGCTCTGGAAACACCATATATTTT,-,TRBJ1-3,TRBD1,TRBV5-4
CASSFGETSVNTEAFF,TGTGCCAGCAGCTTCGGGGAAACCTCAGTGAACACTGAAGCTTTCTTT,few,TRBJ1-1,-,TRBV7-9
CASSFLLGGTEAFF,TGTGCCAGCAGTTTTCTATTAGGGGGGACTGAAGCTTTCTTT,-,TRBJ1-1,-,TRBV28
CASSQVRKLRTDEAFF,TGCGCCAGCAGCCAAGTCCGGAAACTCAGGACGGATGAAGCTTTCTTT,-,TRBJ1-1,-,TRBV4-1
CASTGGAQETQYF,TGTGCCAGCACCGGCGGGGCCCAAGAGACCCAGTACTTC,-,TRBJ2-5,-,TRBV7-2
CASSWDRDYGYTF,TGTGCCAGCAGCTGGGACAGGGATTATGGCTACACCTTC,-,TRBJ1-2,TRBD1,TRBV11-2
CASSPIYRTGFNEKLFF,TGTGCCAGCAGCCCCATTTACCGGACGGGGTTTAATGAAAAACTGTTTTTT,-,TRBJ1-4,-,TRBV7-2
CASSPGGLNEKLFF,TGTGCCAGCAGCCCAGGGGGCTTGAATGAAAAACTGTTTTTT,-,TRBJ1-4,TRBD1,TRBV5-4
CASSLGDVISGNTIYF,TGCGCCAGCAGCTTGGGGGACGTGATCTCTGGAAACACCATATATTTT,-,TRBJ1-3,-,TRBV5-1
CASSKTGFDQPQHF,TGTGCCAGCAGTAAAACAGGGTTCGATCAGCCCCAGCATTTT,-,TRBJ1-5,-,TRBV6-6
CASSPSSGGGKNIQYF,TGTGCCAGCTCACCCTCTAGCGGGGGTGGCAAAAACATTCAGTACTTC,-,TRBJ2-4,TRBD2,TRBV18
CASSSDSLNTEAFF,TGTGCCAGCAGCTCGGACAGCTTGAACACTGAAGCTTTCTTT,-,TRBJ1-1,-,TRBV7-2
CASSPRIRYEQYF,TGTGCCAGCAGCCCCCGGATCCGTTACGAGCAGTACTTC,-,TRBJ2-7,-,TRBV11-3
CASSSLPGREDTQYF,TGTGCCAGCAGCTCCCTGCCCGGGCGGGAAGATACGCAGTATTTT,-,TRBJ2-3,-,TRBV7-9